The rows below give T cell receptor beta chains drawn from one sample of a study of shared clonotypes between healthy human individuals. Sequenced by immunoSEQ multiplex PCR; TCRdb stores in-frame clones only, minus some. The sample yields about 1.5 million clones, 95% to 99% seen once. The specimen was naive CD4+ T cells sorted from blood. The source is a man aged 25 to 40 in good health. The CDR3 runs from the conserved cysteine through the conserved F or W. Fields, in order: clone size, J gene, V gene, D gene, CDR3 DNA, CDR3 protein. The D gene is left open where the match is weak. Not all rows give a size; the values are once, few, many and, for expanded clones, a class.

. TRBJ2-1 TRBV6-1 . TGTGCCAGCAGTGAATACGGGGGGCTCGGCAATGAGCAGTTCTTC CASSEYGGLGNEQFF
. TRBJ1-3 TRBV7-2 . TGTGCCAGCAGCTTAGGGGCTTTCCGGGGGCTCACCATATATTTT CASSLGAFRGLTIYF
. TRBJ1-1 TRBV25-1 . TGTGCCAGCAGTGATTTGCAGGGAAAAGCTTTCTTT CASSDLQGKAFF
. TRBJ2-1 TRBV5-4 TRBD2 TGTGCCAGCAGCCCCGGGACTAGCGGGGGCTATGGTGAGCAGTTCTTC CASSPGTSGGYGEQFF
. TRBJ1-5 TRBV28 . TGTGCCAGCAGTTTCAGGGGAAGCAATCAGCCCCAGCATTTT CASSFRGSNQPQHF
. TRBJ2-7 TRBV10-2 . TGCGCCAGCAGTGATTTTAGCGAGCAGTACTTC CASSDFSEQYF
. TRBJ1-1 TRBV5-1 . TGCGCCAGCAGCTTCTCTTCAGGTCGTTTGAACACTGAAGCTTTCTTT CASSFSSGRLNTEAFF
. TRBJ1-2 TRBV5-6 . TGTGCCAGCAGCTACGACATCATGGTTGGCTATGGCTACACCTTC CASSYDIMVGYGYTF
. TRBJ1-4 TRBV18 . TGTGCCAGCTCACCACGGCGAGGAGATAATGAAAAACTGTTTTTT CASSPRRGDNEKLFF
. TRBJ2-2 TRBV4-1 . TGCGCCAGCAGCCAATTCCCCCGCCGAATAGCTCGTCACGGGGAGCTGTTTTTT CASSQFPRRIARHGELFF
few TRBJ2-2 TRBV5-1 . TGCGCCAGCAGCTTGGGTCGGACCGGGGAGCTGTTTTTT CASSLGRTGELFF
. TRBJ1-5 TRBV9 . TGTGCCAGCAGCGTAGCCCCGAGCCCAGATCAGCCCCAGCATTTT CASSVAPSPDQPQHF
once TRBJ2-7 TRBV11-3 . TGTGCCAGCAGCCTGCAATCAGCACCCTACGAGCAGTACTTC CASSLQSAPYEQYF
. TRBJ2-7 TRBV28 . TGTGCCACTACATCGGATGGGCGAGGGGTTGAGCAGTACTTC CATTSDGRGVEQYF
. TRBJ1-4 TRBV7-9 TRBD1 TGTGCCAGCAGCTTAGAGAGGCGACAGGGGGCGCGTGAAAAACTGTTTTTT CASSLERRQGAREKLFF
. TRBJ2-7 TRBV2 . TGTGCCAGCAGTGAGGGGCCCTTTCTGGGCGAGCAGTACTTC CASSEGPFLGEQYF
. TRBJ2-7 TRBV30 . TGTGCCTGGAGTGTACCGGGCAAGGGCGAGCAGTACTTC CAWSVPGKGEQYF
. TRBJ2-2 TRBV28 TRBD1 TGTGCCAGCAGTCTTCTGGACAGGTCCACCGGGGAGCTGTTTTTT CASSLLDRSTGELFF
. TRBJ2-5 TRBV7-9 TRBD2 TGTGCCAGCAGCATGACTAGCGGGAGGGCCGGAGGAGAGACCCAGTACTTC CASSMTSGRAGGETQYF
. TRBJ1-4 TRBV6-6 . TGTGCCAGCAATGCAGGAACCAATAATGAAAAACTGTTTTTT CASNAGTNNEKLFF
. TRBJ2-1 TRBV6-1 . TGTGCCAGCAGTGATATTAGCGGTCTTTACAATGAGCAGTTCTTC CASSDISGLYNEQFF
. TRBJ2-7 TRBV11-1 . TGTGCCAGCAGCTTTATAGGGGGTAATATCTACGAGCAGTACTTC CASSFIGGNIYEQYF
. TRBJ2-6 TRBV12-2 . TGTGCAAGTCGCTTAGCAGGGATAGTGCCCTCTGGGGCCAACGTCCTGACTTTC CASRLAGIVPSGANVLTF
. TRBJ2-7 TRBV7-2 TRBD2 TGTGCCAGCAGTTGGGCGGGAGTCACCTACGAGCAGTACTTC CASSWAGVTYEQYF
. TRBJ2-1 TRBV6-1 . TGTGCCAGCAGTGCAACTAGCTTAGGCTCCTACAATGAGCAGTTCTTC CASSATSLGSYNEQFF
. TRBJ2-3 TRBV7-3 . TGTGCCAGCAGCTTAATCGGCAGGGGTGGAGATACGCAGTATTTT CASSLIGRGGDTQYF
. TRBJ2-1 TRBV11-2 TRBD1 TGTGCCAGCAGCTTGGTTGGCCGTTATCCCTATCAGGGGGAGTTCTTC CASSLVGRYPYQGEFF
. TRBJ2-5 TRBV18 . TGTGCCAGCTCACCACTGGAGAGCCCCGGGAGCCTGAAGACCCAGTACTTC CASSPLESPGSLKTQYF
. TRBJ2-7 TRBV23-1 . TGCGCCAGCAGTCAATCAGGAGAGGACTACGAGCAGTACTTC CASSQSGEDYEQYF
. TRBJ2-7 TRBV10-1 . TGCGCCAGCAGTGAAAGCCCCTTAAGTTACGAGCAGTACTTC CASSESPLSYEQYF
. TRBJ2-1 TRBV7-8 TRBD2 TGTGCCAGCAGTAAGCGGGAGGGCCGGATTGAGCAGTTCTTC CASSKREGRIEQFF
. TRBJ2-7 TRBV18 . TGTGCCAGCTCACCTAGACGCCCCTTGGGTCTATCCTACGAGCAGTACTTC CASSPRRPLGLSYEQYF
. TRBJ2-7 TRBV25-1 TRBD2 TGTGCCAGCAGTGAATGGGGTAGCGGGAGAAGGGACGAGCAGTACTTC CASSEWGSGRRDEQYF
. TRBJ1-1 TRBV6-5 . TGTGCCAGCAGTTACCTAACAGCGGGCACTGAAGCTTTCTTT CASSYLTAGTEAFF
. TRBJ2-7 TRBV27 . TGTGCCAGCAGTTTATCGTTTTTTAATCCCGAGCAGTACTTC CASSLSFFNPEQYF
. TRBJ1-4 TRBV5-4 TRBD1 TGTGCCAGCAGCGCAGGGACAGGAAGTAATGAAAAACTGTTTTTT CASSAGTGSNEKLFF
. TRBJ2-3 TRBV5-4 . TGTGCCAGCAGCTTGGGTGGCCAGGGTGGGGGCCCAGATACGCAGTATTTT CASSLGGQGGGPDTQYF
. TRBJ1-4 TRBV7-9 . TGTGCCAGCAGCTTAGGAGAAGCAACTAATGAAAAACTGTTTTTT CASSLGEATNEKLFF
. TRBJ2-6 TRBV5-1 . TGCGCCAGCAGCTTGGCCCCAGGCTCCGCCTCTGGGGCCAACGTCCTGACTTTC CASSLAPGSASGANVLTF
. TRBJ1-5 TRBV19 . TGTGCCAGTAGTATCCCCTCCTCCGGGACCAGTCAGCCCCAGCATTTT CASSIPSSGTSQPQHF
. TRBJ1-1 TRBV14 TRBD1 TGTGCCAGCAGCCAAAGGACAGGGTCGAACACTGAAGCTTTCTTT CASSQRTGSNTEAFF
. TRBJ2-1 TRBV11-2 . TGTGCCAGCAGCTTGTTGCAGGGAGGGGGAAATGAGCAGTTCTTC CASSLLQGGGNEQFF
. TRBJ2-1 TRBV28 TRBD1 TGTGCCAGCAGCCTTCCGGACAGGGGTTTCAATGAGCAGTTCTTC CASSLPDRGFNEQFF
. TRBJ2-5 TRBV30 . TGTGCCTGGAGACCCAGGGGAACGTACCAAGAGACCCAGTACTTC CAWRPRGTYQETQYF
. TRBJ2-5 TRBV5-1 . TGCGCCAGCAGCCAAACGACCGGCGGGGAGACCCAGTACTTC CASSQTTGGETQYF
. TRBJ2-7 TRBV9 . TGTGCCAGCAGCGTAGGAATTGGTCCACTCTCCTACGAGCAGTACTTC CASSVGIGPLSYEQYF
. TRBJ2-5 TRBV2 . TGTGCCAGCACCGGCCAGGGTCAAGAGACCCAGTACTTC CASTGQGQETQYF
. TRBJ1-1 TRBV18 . TGTGCCAGCTCAACGGACAGACTGAACACTGAAGCTTTCTTT CASSTDRLNTEAFF
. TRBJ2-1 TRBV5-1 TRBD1 TGCGCCAGCAACCGGGACAGAGGCAATGAGCAGTTCTTC CASNRDRGNEQFF
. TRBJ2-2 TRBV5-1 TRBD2 TGCGCCAGCAGCTTGACTAGCGGGGCCGCGAACACCGGGGAGCTGTTTTTT CASSLTSGAANTGELFF
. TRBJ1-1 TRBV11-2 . TGTGCCAGCAGCTTCCCAGGAGGGGGGACTGAAGCTTTCTTT CASSFPGGGTEAFF
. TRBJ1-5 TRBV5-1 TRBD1 TGCGCCAGCAGCCCTACGGGGACAGGGTATCAGCCCCAGCATTTT CASSPTGTGYQPQHF
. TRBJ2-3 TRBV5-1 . TGCGCCAGCAGCTTGGCGGTAGGCACAGATACGCAGTATTTT CASSLAVGTDTQYF
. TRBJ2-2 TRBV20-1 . TGCAGTGCTAGTTTCACCGGGGAGCTGTTTTTT CSASFTGELFF
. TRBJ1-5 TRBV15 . TGTGCCACCAGCAGAGATAGGGCGGATTTGCCCCAGCATTTT CATSRDRADLPQHF
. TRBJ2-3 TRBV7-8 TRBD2 TGTGCCAGCTCGCAGCGGCGGGAGCGTAAAGATACGCAGTATTTT CASSQRRERKDTQYF